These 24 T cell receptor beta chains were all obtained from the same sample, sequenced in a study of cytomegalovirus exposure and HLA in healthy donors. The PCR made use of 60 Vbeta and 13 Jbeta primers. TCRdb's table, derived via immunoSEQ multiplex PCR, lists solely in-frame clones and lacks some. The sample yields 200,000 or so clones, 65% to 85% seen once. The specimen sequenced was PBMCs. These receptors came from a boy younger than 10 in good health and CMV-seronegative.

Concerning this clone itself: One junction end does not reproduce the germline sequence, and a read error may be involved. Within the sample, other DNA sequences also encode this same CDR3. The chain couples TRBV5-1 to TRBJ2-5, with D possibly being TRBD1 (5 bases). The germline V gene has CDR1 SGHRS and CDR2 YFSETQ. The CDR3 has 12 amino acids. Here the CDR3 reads CASSLYEGAQYF. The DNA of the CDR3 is TGCGCCAGCAGCTTGTATGAAGGGGCCCAATACTTC.

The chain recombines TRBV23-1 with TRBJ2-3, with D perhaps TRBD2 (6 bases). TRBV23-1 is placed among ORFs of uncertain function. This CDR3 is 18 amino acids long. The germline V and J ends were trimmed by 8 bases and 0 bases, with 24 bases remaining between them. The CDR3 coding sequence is TGCGCCAGCCCGGACGGAGGGAATTGTAAACTTAGCACAGATACGCAGTATTTT. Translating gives CASPDGGNCKLSTDTQYF.

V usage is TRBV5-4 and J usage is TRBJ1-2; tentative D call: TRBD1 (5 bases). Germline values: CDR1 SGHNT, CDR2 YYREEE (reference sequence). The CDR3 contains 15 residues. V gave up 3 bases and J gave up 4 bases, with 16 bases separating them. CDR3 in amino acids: CASSSRRGTGYGYTF. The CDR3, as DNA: TGTGCCAGCAGCTCCCGAAGGGGAACCGGCTATGGCTACACCTTC.

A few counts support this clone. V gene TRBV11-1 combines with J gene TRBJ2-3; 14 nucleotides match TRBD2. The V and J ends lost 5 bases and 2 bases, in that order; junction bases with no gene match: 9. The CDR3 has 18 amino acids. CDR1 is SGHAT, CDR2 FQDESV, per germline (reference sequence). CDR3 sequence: CASSPGLAGGPTTDTQYF. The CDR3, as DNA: TGTGCCAGCAGCCCCGGACTAGCGGGGGGCCCAACCACAGATACGCAGTATTTT.

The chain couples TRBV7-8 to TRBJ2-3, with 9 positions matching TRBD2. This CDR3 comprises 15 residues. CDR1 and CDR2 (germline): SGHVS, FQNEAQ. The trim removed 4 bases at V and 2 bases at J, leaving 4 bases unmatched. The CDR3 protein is CASSSSGAFTDTQYF. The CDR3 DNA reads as TGTGCCAGCAGCTCTAGCGGGGCATTCACAGATACGCAGTATTTT.

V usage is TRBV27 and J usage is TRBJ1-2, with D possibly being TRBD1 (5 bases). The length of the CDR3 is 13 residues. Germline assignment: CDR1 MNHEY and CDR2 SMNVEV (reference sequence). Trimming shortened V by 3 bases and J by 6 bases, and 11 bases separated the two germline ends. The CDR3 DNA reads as TGTGCCAGCAGTTTCGGGCAGGGTGATGGCTACACCTTC. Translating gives CASSFGQGDGYTF.

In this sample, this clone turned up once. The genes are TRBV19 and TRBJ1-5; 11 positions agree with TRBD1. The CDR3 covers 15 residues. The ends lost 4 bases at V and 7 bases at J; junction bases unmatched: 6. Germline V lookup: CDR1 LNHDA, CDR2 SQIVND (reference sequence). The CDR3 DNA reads TGTGCCAGTAGTAACCCGGGACAGGGGGGACAGCCCCAGCATTTT. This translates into CASSNPGQGGQPQHF.

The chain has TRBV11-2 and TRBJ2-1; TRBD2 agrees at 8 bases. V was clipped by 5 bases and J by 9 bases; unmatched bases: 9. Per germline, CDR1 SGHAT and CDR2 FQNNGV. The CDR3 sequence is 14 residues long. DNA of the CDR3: TGTGCCAGCAGCCGGGCGGGGGGTGGAAGTGAGCAGTTCTTC. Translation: CASSRAGGGSEQFF.

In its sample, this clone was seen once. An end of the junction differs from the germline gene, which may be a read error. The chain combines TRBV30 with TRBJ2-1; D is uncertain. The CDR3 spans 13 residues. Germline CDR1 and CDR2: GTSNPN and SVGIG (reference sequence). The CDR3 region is CAWSVDSHNEQFF. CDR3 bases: TGTGCCTGGAGTGTAGACTCCCACAATGAGCAGTTCTTC.

The CDR3 coding sequence is TGCGCCAGCAGCGAGGGGACTTCTAATGAAAAACTGTTTTTT. Translated, it gives CASSEGTSNEKLFF. The chain uses TRBV5-1 and TRBJ1-4, with a weak D call TRBD1 (5 bases). This CDR3 is built from 14 residues. Trimming took 4 bases from V and 3 from J, leaving 10 bases between them. Looked up from germline, CDR1 is SGHRS and CDR2 is YFSETQ.

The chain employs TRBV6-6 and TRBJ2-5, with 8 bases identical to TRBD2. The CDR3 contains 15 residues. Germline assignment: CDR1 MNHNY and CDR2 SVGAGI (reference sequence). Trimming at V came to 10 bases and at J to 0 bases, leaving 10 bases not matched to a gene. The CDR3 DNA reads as TGTGCCACCTCGAACGGGGGGGCTTACCAAGAGACCCAGTACTTC. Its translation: CATSNGGAYQETQYF.

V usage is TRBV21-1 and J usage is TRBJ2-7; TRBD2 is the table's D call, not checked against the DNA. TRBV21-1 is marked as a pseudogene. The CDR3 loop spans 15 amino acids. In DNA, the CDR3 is TGTGCCAGCAGCAAATTGGGGCGGGGGGGAGACGAGCAGTACTTC. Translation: CASSKLGRGGDEQYF.

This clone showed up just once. The CDR3 loop reads CASSPGRISYEQYF. The CDR3 DNA sequence: TGTGCCAGCAGTCCAGGGCGCATATCCTACGAGCAGTACTTC. This chain joins TRBV9 and TRBJ2-7, with TRBD1 as a possible D gene (5 bases). Germline V CDR1 and CDR2: SGDLS, YYNGEE. Between the trimmed V and J ends, which lost 5 bases and 1 base, there was a span of 13 bases. This CDR3 has 14 residues.

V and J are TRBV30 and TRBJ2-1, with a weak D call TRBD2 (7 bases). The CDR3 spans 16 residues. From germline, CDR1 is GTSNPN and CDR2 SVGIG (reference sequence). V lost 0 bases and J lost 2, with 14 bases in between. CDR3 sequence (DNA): TGTGCCTGGAGTGTACCGGGCGGGGGCGCCTACAATGAGCAGTTCTTC. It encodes CAWSVPGGGAYNEQFF.

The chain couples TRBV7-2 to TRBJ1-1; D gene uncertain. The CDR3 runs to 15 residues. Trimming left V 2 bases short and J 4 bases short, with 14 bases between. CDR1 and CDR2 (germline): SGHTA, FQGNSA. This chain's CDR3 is CASSLNGAIITEAFF. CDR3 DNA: TGTGCCAGCAGCTTAAATGGAGCTATTATCACTGAAGCTTTCTTT. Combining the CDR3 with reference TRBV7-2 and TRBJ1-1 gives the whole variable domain GAGVSQSPSNKVTEKGKDVELRCDPISGHTALYWYRQSLGQGLEFLIYFQGNSAPDKSGLPSDRFSAERTGGSVSTLTIQRTQQEDSAVYLCASSLNGAIITEAFFGQGTRLTVV.

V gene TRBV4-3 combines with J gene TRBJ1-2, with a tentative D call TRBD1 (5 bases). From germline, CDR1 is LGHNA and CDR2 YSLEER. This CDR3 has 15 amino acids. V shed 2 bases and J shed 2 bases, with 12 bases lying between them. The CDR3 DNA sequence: TGCGCCAGCAGCCAATCCTATCCAGGGAACTATGGCTACACCTTC. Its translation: CASSQSYPGNYGYTF.

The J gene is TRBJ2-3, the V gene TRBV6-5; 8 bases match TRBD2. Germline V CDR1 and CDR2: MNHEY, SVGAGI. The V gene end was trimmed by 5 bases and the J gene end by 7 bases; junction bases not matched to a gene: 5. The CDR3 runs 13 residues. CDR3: CASSPAGGYTQYF. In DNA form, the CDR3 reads TGTGCCAGCAGTCCCGCGGGGGGATATACGCAGTATTTT.

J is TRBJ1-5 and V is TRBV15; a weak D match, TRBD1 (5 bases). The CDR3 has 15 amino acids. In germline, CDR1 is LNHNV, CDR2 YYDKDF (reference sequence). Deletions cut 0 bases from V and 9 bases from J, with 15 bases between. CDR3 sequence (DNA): TGTGCCACCAGCAGAGATCGGGGGAGTGTCAGGCCCCAGCATTTT. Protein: CATSRDRGSVRPQHF.

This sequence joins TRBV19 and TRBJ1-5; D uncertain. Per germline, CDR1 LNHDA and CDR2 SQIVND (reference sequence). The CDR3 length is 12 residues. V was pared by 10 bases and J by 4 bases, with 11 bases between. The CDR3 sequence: CATPGLNQPQHF. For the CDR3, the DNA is TGTGCCACCCCGGGTCTTAATCAGCCCCAGCATTTT.

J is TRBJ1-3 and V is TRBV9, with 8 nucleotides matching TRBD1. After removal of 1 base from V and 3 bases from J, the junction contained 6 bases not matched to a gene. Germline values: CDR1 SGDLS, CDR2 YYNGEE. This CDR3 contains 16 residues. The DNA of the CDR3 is TGTGCCAGCAGCGTACTGACAGGGGACTTTGGAAACACCATATATTTT. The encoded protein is CASSVLTGDFGNTIYF.

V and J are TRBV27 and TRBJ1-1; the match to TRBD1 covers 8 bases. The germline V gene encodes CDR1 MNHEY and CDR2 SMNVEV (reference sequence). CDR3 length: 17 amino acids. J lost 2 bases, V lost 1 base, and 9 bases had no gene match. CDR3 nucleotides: TGTGCCAGCAGTTTATGGACGGGACAGGCAACAAACACTGAAGCTTTCTTT. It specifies CASSLWTGQATNTEAFF.

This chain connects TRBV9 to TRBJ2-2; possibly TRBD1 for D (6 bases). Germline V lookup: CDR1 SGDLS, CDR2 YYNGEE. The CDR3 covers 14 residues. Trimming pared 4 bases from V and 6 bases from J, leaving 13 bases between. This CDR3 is CASSPQGMAGELFF. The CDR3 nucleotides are TGTGCCAGCAGCCCACAGGGAATGGCCGGGGAGCTGTTTTTT.

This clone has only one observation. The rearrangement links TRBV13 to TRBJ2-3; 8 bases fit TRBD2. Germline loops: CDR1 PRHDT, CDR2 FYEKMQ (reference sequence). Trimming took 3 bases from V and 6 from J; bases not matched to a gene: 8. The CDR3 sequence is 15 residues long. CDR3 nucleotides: TGTGCCAGCAGCTTCGGGGGGGGTCCCCAGGATACGCAGTATTTT. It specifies CASSFGGGPQDTQYF.

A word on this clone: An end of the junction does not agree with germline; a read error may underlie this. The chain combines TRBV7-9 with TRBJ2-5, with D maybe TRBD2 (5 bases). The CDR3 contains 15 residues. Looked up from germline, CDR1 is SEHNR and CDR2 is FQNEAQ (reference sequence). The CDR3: CAGSFKLELQETQYF. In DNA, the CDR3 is TGTGCCGGCAGCTTCAAACTAGAACTGCAAGAGACCCAGTACTTC. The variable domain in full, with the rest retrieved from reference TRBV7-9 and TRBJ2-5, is DTGVSQNPRHKITKRGQNVTFRCDPISEHNRLYWYRQTLGQGPEFLTYFQNEAQLEKSRLLSDRFSAERPKGSFSTLEIQRTEQGDSAMYLCAGSFKLELQETQYFGPGTRLLVL.